This T cell receptor beta chain was retrieved from a study of T cell responses to AZD1222 COVID-19 vaccine. Whole-study context: Investigators merged groups given second doses at roughly 4 or roughly 12 weeks. Study-wide findings and caveats: White British donors predominated, females outnumbered males, and clonal diversity was possibly underestimated. The peak T cell response came first, and repertoires were sampled only after it. Seropositive status at baseline applied to only five or six AZD1222 recipients.

In the case of this clone: The antigen remains undetermined.

The assay was immunoSEQ multiplex PCR, and TCRdb's table has in-frame clones only and misses some. The sample has roughly 140,000 clones, 80% to 90% seen once; the top ten hold approximately 1.5%. CDR3 size: 13 residues. The ends were cut back, 3 bases at V and 9 bases at J, with 12 bases in the middle. CDR1 is SGHDN and CDR2 is FVKESK in the germline V gene. The clonotype originates from an adult in good health. The sample was peripheral blood, taken on day 0 of AZD1222 vaccination. This chain uses TRBV14 with TRBJ1-5; D gene uncertain. The CDR3, as DNA: TGTGCCAGCAGCCACTCGCCTCAATTGCCCCAGCATTTT. Protein product: CASSHSPQLPQHF.